The clone carrying this T cell receptor beta chain was counted between two and nine times. This CDR3 is 13 amino acids long. Germline V gene sequence: CDR1 SEHNR, CDR2 FQNEAQ (reference sequence). V was cut by 1 base and J by 5 bases, with 7 bases left in between. This record belongs to a study of patients and donors after allogeneic stem cell transplantation. From the RT-PCR reads, TCRdb called clonotypes with MiXCR, one entry per CDR3 protein. The sample consists of hundreds of thousands of distinct CDR3 sequences, under 20% of them appearing once. The sequence came from a human donor who was either an allogeneic HSCT recipient or a stem cell or donor lymphocyte infusion donor (not recorded which). It is not recorded whose cells these are; they may come from a transplant donor. Sequencing was carried out using blood, either unsorted or a sorted T cell fraction (not recorded which). The chain is built from TRBV7-9 and TRBJ2-3; D ambiguous. CDR3 amino acids: CASSLVQQDTQYF. The CDR3 region has the DNA TGTGCCAGCAGCTTAGTCCAGCAAGATACGCAGTATTTT.